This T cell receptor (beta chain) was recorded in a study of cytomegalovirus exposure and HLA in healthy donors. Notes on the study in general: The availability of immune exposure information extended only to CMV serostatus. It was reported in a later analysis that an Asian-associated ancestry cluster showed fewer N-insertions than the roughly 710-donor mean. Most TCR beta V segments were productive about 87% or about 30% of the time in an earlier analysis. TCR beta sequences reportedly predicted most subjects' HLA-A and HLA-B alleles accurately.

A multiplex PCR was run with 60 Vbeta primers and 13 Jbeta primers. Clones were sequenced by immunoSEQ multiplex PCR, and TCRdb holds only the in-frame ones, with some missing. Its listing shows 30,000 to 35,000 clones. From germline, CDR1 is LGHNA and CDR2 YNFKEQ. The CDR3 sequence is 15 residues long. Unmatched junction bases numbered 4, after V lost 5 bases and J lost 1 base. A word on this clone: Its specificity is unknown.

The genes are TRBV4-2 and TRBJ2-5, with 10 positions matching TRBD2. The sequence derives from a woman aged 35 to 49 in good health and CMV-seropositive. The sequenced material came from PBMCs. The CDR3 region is CASSSLAGVQETQYF. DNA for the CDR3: TGTGCCAGCAGCAGTCTAGCGGGGGTCCAAGAGACCCAGTACTTC.